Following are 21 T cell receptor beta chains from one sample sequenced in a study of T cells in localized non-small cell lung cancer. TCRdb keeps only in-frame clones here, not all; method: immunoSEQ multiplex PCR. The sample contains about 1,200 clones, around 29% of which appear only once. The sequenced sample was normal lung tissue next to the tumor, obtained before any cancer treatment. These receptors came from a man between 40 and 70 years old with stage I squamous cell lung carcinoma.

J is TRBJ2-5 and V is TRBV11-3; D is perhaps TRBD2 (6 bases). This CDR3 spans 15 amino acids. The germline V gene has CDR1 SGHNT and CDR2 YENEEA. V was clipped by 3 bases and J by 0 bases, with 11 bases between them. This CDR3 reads CASSFGGTYQETQYF. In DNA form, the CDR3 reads TGTGCCAGCAGCTTCGGAGGGACCTACCAAGAGACCCAGTACTTC.

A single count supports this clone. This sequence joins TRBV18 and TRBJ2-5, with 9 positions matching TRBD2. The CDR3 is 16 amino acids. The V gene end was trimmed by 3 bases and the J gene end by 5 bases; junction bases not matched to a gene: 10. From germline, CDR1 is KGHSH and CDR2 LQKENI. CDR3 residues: CASSPIKRGATETQYF. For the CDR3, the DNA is TGTGCCAGCTCACCGATTAAGCGGGGGGCCACGGAGACCCAGTACTTC.

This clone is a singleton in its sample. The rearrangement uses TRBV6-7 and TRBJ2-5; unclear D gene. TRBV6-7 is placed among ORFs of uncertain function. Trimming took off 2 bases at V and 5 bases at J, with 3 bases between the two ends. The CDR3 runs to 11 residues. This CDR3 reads CASSYGETQYF. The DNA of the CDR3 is TGTGCCAGCAGTTACGGTGAGACCCAGTACTTC.

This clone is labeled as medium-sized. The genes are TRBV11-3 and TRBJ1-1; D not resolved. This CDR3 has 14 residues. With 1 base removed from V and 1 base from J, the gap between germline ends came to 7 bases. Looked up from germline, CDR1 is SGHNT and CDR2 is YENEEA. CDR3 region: CASSLGAGNTEAFF. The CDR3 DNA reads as TGTGCCAGCAGCTTAGGGGCGGGGAACACTGAAGCTTTCTTT.

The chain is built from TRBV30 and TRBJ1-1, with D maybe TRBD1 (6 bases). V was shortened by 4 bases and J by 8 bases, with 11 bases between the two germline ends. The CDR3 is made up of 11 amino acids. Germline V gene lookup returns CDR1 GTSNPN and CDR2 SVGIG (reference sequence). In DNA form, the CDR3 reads TGTGCCTGGATCTTACAGGGCGAAGCTTTCTTT. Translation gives CAWILQGEAFF.

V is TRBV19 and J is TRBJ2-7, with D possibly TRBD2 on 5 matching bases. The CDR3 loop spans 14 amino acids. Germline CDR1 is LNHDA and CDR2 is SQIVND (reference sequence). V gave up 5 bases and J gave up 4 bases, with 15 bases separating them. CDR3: CASSETTLGYEQYF. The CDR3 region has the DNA TGTGCCAGTAGTGAGACTACACTGGGGTACGAGCAGTACTTC. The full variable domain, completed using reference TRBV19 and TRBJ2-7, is DGGITQSPKYLFRKEGQNVTLSCEQNLNHDAMYWYRQDPGQGLRLIYYSQIVNDFQKGDIAEGYSVSREKKESFPLTVTSAQKNPTAFYLCASSETTLGYEQYFGPGTRLTVT.

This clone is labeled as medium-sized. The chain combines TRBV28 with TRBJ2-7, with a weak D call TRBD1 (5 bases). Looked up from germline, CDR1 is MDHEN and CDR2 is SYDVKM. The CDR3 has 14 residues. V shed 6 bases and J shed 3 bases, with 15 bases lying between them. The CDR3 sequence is CASSPGQQDYEQYF. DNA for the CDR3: TGTGCCAGCAGCCCCGGCCAACAGGACTACGAGCAGTACTTC.

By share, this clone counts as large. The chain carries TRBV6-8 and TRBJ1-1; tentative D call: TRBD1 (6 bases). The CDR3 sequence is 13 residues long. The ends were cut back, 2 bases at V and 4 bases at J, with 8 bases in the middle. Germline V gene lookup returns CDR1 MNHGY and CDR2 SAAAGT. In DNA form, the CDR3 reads TGTGCCAGCAGTTACCAGGGGAGCACTGAAGCTTTCTTT. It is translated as CASSYQGSTEAFF.

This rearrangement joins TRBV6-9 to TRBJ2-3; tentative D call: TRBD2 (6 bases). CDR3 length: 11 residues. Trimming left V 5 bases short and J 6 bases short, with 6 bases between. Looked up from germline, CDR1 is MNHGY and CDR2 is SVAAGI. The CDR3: CASSRGDTQYF. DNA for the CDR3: TGTGCCAGCAGTCGGGGGGATACGCAGTATTTT.

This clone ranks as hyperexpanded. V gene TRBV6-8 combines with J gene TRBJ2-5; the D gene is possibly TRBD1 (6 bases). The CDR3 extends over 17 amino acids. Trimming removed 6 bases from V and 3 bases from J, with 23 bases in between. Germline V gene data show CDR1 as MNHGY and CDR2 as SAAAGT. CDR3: CASSILKLPRQEETQYF. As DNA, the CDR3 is TGTGCCAGCAGCATACTGAAGTTACCCCGACAGGAAGAGACCCAGTACTTC.

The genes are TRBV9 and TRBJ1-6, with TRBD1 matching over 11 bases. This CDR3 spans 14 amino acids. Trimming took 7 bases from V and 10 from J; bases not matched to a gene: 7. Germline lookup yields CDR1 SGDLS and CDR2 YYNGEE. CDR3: CASQGTGGWSPLHF. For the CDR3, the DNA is TGTGCCAGCCAGGGGACAGGGGGTTGGTCACCCCTCCACTTT. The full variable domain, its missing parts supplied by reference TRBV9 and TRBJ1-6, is DSGVTQTPKHLITATGQRVTLRCSPRSGDLSVYWYQQSLDQGLQFLIQYYNGEERAKGNILERFSAQQFPDLHSELNLSSLELGDSALYFCASQGTGGWSPLHFGNGTRLTVT.

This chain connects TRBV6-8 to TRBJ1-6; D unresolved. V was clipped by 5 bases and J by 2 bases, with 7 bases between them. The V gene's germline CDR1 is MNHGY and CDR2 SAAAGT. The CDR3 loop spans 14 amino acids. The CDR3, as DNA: TGTGCCAGCAGTGCAGGCCCCTATAATTCACCCCTCCACTTT. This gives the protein CASSAGPYNSPLHF.

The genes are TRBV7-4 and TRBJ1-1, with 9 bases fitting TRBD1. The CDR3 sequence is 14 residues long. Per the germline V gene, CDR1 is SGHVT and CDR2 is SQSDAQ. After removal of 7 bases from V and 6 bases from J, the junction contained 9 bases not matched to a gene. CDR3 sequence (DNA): TGTGCCAGCAAACCACAGGGGGCTACGGCTGAAGCTTTCTTT. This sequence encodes CASKPQGATAEAFF.

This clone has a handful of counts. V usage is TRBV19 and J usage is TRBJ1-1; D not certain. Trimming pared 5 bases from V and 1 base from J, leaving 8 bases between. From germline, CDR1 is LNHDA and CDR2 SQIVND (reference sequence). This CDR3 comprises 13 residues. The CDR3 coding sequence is TGTGCCAGTAGTTCCCGACAGAACACTGAAGCTTTCTTT. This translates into CASSSRQNTEAFF.

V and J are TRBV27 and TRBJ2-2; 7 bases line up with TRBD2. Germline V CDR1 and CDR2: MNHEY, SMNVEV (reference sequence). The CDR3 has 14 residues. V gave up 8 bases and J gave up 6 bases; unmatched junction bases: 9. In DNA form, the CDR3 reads TGTGCCAGCTCCTCGAATGGGGGGGCCGGGGAGCTGTTTTTT. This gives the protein CASSSNGGAGELFF.

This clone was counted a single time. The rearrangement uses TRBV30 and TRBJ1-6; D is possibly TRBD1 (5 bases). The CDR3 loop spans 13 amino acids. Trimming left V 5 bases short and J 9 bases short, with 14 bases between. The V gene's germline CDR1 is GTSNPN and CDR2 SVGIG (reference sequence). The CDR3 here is CAWGLRGISPLHF. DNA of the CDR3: TGTGCCTGGGGACTGAGGGGCATTTCACCCCTCCACTTT. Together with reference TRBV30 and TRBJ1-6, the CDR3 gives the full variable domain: SQTIHQWPATLVQPVGSPLSLECTVEGTSNPNLYWYRQAAGRGLQLLFYSVGIGQISSEVPQNLSASRPQDRQFILSSKKLLLSDSGFYLCAWGLRGISPLHFGNGTRLTVT.

For the CDR3, the DNA is TGTGCCAGCAGCCTACACGAGGGGAGCACTGAAGCTTTCTTT. This translates into CASSLHEGSTEAFF. The genes are TRBV11-3 and TRBJ1-1, with a possible D match to TRBD1 (5 bases). Germline-derived CDR1 and CDR2 are SGHNT and YENEEA. With 5 bases removed from V and 4 bases from J, the gap between germline ends came to 14 bases. The CDR3 is 14 amino acids.

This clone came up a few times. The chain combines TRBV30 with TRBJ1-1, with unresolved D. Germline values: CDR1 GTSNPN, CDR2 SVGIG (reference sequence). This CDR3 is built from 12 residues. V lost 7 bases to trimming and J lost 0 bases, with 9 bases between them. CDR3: CASKPMNTEAFF. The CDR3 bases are TGTGCCTCTAAACCCATGAACACTGAAGCTTTCTTT.

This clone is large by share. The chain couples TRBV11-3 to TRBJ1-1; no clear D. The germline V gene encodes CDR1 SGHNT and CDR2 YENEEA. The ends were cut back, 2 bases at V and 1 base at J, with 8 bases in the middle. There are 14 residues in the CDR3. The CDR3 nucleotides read TGTGCCAGCAGCTTATCCGGTGGGAACACTGAAGCTTTCTTT. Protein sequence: CASSLSGGNTEAFF.

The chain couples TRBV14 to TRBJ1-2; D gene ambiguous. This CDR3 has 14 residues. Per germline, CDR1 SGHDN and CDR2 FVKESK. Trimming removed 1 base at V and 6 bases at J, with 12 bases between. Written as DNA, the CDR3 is TGTGCCAGCAGCCAAGTGGGAGCGGGCGATGGCTACACCTTC. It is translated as CASSQVGAGDGYTF.

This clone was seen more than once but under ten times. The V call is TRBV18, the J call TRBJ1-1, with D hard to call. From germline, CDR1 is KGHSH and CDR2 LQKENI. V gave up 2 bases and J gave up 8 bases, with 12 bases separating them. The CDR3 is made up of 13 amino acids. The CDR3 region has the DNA TGTGCCAGCTCACCAGGGCAGTATCAGGAAGCTTTCTTT. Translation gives CASSPGQYQEAFF.